Detailed here is one T cell receptor (beta chain). Per the authors' pipeline: How many nucleated cells were present was estimated from reference gene primer amplification. Here immunoSEQ multiplex PCR was the method, and the copy in TCRdb shows in-frame clones only, minus some. V and J calls and clone size are those listed in that table; D and trimming were worked out from the DNA. Of approximately 130,000 clones in the sample, around 87% are singletons; the top ten hold 2% to 2.5%. Germline CDR1 SGHRS, CDR2 YFSETQ. V lost 4 bases and J lost 2, with 11 bases in between. This CDR3 has 14 amino acids. The data stem from a study of blood T cell repertoires in COVID-19. In the study overall: Material from acute and convalescent COVID-19 was sourced from the United States, Italy and Spain. T cells, B-cell-depleted T cells, or PBMCs supplied cDNA or gDNA.

This clonotype originated in a woman aged 50 to 60 with acute or convalescent COVID-19. The specimen was peripheral blood. The V call is TRBV5-1, the J call TRBJ2-3, with D perhaps matching TRBD2 (6 bases). In nucleotides, the CDR3 is TGCGCCAGCAGCCGGGACTCAATCACAGATACGCAGTATTTT. It is translated as CASSRDSITDTQYF.